The following is a T cell receptor (beta chain) sequence with its context. This record belongs to a study of T cells in narcolepsy. TCRdb keeps only in-frame clones here, not all; method: immunoSEQ multiplex PCR. The table shows about 27,000 clones, with almost 85% occurring only once. What was sequenced was CD45RA- memory CD4+ T cells from PBMCs. The sequence was collected from a human donor with narcolepsy.

The chain's CDR3 is CASRRQGSTDTQYF. In nucleotides, the CDR3 is TGTGCCAGTAGGAGACAGGGCTCCACAGATACGCAGTATTTT. This sequence joins TRBV19 and TRBJ2-3; TRBD1 aligns across 7 bases. J was trimmed by 2 bases and V by 6 bases; bases with no gene match: 5. Per the germline V gene, CDR1 is LNHDA and CDR2 is SQIVND (reference sequence). This CDR3 is built from 14 residues.